The sequence of this T cell receptor beta chain was determined in a study of memory CD4+ T cells and cytomegalovirus serostatus. Study overall: Of the healthy Belgian adults, fewer than 10 were CMV seropositive and around 22 seronegative.

The sort gate was single viable CD3+CD4+CD8-CD45RO+ cells for memory CD4+ T cells. Clones were sequenced by immunoSEQ multiplex PCR, and TCRdb holds only the in-frame ones, with some missing. The table shows under 50,000 clones, with approximately 74% occurring only once. The CDR3 has 16 amino acids. Germline V CDR1 and CDR2: LNHDA, SQIVND (reference sequence). V shed 6 bases and J 4 bases; nucleotides not matched to a gene: 11. The sequence came from an adult in good health and CMV-seropositive. The chain employs TRBV19 and TRBJ2-5; 10 bases fit TRBD2. The sequenced sample was memory CD4+ T cells from blood. The CDR3 coding sequence is TGTGCCAGTAGCACTCAAAGGGGACTAGCGAGAGAGACCCAGTACTTC. Protein sequence: CASSTQRGLARETQYF.